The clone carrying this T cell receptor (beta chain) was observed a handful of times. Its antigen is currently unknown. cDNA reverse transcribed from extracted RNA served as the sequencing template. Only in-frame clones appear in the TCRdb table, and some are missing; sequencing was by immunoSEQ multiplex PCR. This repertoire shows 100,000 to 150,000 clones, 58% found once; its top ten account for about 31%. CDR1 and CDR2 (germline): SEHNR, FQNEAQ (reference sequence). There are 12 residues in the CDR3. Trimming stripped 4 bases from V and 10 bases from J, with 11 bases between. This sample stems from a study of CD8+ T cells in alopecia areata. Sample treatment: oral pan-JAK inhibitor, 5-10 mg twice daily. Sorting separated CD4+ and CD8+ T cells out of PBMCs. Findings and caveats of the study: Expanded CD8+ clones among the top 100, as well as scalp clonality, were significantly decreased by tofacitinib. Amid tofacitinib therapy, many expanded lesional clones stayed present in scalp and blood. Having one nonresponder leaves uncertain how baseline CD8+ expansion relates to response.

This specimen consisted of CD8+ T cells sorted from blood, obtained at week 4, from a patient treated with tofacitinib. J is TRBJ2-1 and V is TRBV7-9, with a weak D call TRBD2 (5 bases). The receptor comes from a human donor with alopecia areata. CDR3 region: CASSSRSGEQFF. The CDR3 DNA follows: TGTGCCAGCAGCTCAAGATCGGGAGAGCAGTTCTTC.